Described below is a single T cell receptor beta chain sequence and its context. It lacks a known antigen. No per-base quality is available; no much larger clone lies one base away. CDR1 and CDR2 are drawn from the germline V gene: SGHDT, YYEEEE. There are 12 amino acids in the CDR3, from cysteine to phenylalanine inclusive. Here the CDR3 DNA is all that survives: 36 bases in frame from base 1. The sample comes from a study of regulatory T cells in long-lasting Graves disease (dated by TCRdb to about 2021). With respect to the entire study: Antithyroid drugs had been taken for less than 3 months by newly diagnosed Graves' disease patients. Peripheral blood TCR sequencing and RNA sequencing compared persistent Graves' disease patients with newly diagnosed Graves' disease patients. The study was conducted in China and was registered as a clinical trial. A total of roughly 33 samples underwent TCR sequencing: about 13 from persistent and about 20 from newly diagnosed Graves' disease patients. What the study reported, not specific to this receptor: The authors acknowledged the small sample size as a limitation that may reduce accuracy. Compared with newly diagnosed patients, patients with persistent Graves' disease had lower TCR Shannon entropy and fewer highly expanded clones, which suggests clonal expansion. Sequencing and analysis were limited to the TCR beta chain. A larger number of public clonotypes was shared among persistent patients (approximately 3,000) than among newly diagnosed patients (around 970). Only peripheral blood was studied, because thyroid tissue, the primary lesion, was inaccessible. Persistent disease showed preferential use of TRBV28, TRBJ1-2 and TRBJ2-5, whereas newly diagnosed disease favored TRBV20-1 and TRBJ2-1.

The method behind the library was multiplex PCR. Sequencing took place on an Illumina HiSeq 4000. CDR3 regions were amplified by Arm-PCR with iRepertoire HTBI primers to construct TCR beta libraries. PCR products were gel purified before sequencing. Regarding the original processing steps: A total of 62 TRBV and 14 TRBJ segments were identified across samples and were used for gene usage analysis of CDR3 amino acid clonotypes. COPE and FqMerger were used to merge filtered high-quality paired reads into contigs. BLAST was used to align contigs to the IMGT TRBV, TRBD and TRBJ reference genes, and CDR3 was defined following IMGT. Any clonotype with a frequency above 0.1% was counted as a highly expanded clone. Repertoire diversity was measured by Shannon entropy, and V-J evenness by the Gini coefficient. A clonotype found in more than one individual was treated as public. The public reads were run again by TCRdb, first through fastp at Q25 and then through MiXCR, and only productive beta chains were kept. CDR3 protein sequences are deduplicated, and each keeps its most common genes and DNA. The authors' filters were not applied to this entry. This sample comprises about 620,000 distinct CDR3 sequences, 15% to 20% of them detected only once. The top ten hold around 18% of the sample.

Taken with the paper, the label for time point translates to: newly diagnosed GD, antithyroid drugs for less than 3 months. For both TCR sequencing and RNA sequencing, RNA was extracted from PBMCs using TRIzol. The diagnosis of Graves' disease followed American Thyroid Association guidelines. Recruitment of patients was carried out at an endocrinology department in Xi'an, China. Each patient gave roughly 8.4 milliliters of peripheral blood, collected in an EDTA anticoagulant tube. Ficoll Paque Plus density gradient separation was used to isolate PBMCs, and no further T cell sorting was done. An Agilent 2100 Bioanalyzer and agarose gel were used to check RNA quality, while a NanoDrop 2000 measured RNA concentration. The same sample was also used in a study of T cells in Graves' hyperthyroidism and ophthalmopathy. Looking at the second paper: Stable Graves' hyperthyroidism was defined as no progression to ophthalmopathy during 18 months of follow-up. The hyperthyroidism patients were between 18 and 65 years old and newly diagnosed, with a disease duration of less than 2 months. Patients with uncontrolled infections, other autoimmune diseases, pregnancy or lactation were excluded. Diagnoses relied on clinical symptoms, serum thyroxine and TRAb, thyroid ultrasound and orbital computed tomography. The TCR CDR3 was subjected to a first round of RT-PCR using the HTBI primer set and the Qiagen OneStep RT-PCR kit. Blood samples also contained most of the expanded thyroid clonotypes (frequency above 0.001), which suggests that blood repertoires may reflect thyroid immune responses. Ophthalmopathy was separated from stable hyperthyroidism by a 13 V-J signature model, with over 85% sensitivity and about 81% specificity obtained in cross-validation and 80%/75% obtained in testing. In validation, the model predicted progression to ophthalmopathy a median of about 5.9 months before onset, with about 71% sensitivity and 72.22% specificity. TCR V-J signatures able to tell the groups apart were searched for in a discovery cohort of 90 to 100 patients, of whom about 40 had Graves' ophthalmopathy and about 60 had stable Graves' hyperthyroidism. An independent validation cohort of under 20 hyperthyroidism patients and over 15 patients who later progressed to ophthalmopathy tested prospective prediction of ophthalmopathy. The approximately 100 discovery patients were randomly divided into training and test sets at a 7:3 ratio. Thyroid tissue and blood T-cell repertoires from several Graves' hyperthyroidism patients were also compared in the study. Following sampling, methimazole starting at 30 mg daily was given to hyperthyroidism patients, and high-dose intravenous methylprednisolone was given to ophthalmopathy patients. The libraries were constructed in a second round of multiplex PCR and then size-selected and purified. Libraries were sequenced paired-end with 100 bp reads on an Illumina HiSeq2000. SOAPnuke was used to process the raw data, throwing out any read that contained adapters or uncalled bases, had a mean Phred below 15, or lacked an exact constant-primer or identifier match. COPE v1.2.5 was used to merge the high-quality paired reads, and each unique nucleotide sequence was defined as a clonotype. Clonotypes were aligned to IMGT TRBV, TRBD and TRBJ reference segments using MiTCR v1.1. The analysis included only V-J combinations with a frequency above 0.0001, which together covered more than 99% of the repertoires. A TCS score was defined as the ratio of F50 (clonal expansion) to E x V (chaos), with BLOSUM62-based TCRdist applied between CDR3 peptides within each V-J. Welch's t-statistics and random forest reduced 500 to 650 V-J features to 10 to 15, which were used in a naive Bayes classifier (R e1071). No statistical method was used to fix the sample size in advance, and group allocation was not hidden from the investigators. According to the paper, TCR Vbeta CDR3 sequencing was carried out on approximately 140 peripheral blood samples, which came from fewer than 50 ophthalmopathy, 75 or so hyperthyroidism and 17 progressor patients.

The chain links TRBV5-6 with TRBJ2-3; there is no confident call for the D gene. The DNA matches TRBJ2-1 better at its end, which makes the J call doubtful. The material was peripheral blood mononuclear cells (PBMCs), obtained at new diagnosis, from a patient treated with antithyroid drugs. This clonotype was sampled from a woman between 25 and 40 years old with Graves disease. Donor details come from another sample of the same person, matched by shared clones. Read as DNA, the sequence is TGTGCCAGCAGCCAGCCGGTGGGTGAGCAGTTCTTC. This gives the protein CASSQPVGEQFF.